This T cell receptor (beta chain) was retrieved from a study of CD8 T cells in Susac syndrome. Reverse transcription used roughly 0.45 to 1 ug RNA and random hexamers. Across 54 Vbeta and 13 Jbeta, immunoSEQ multiplex PCR amplified TCR beta CDR3. MiXCR, applied by TCRdb to the immunoSEQ multiplex PCR reads, yields one record per CDR3 protein. This repertoire shows about 400,000 distinct CDR3 sequences, approximately 89% found once; its top ten account for around 0.12%. The germline gives CDR1 SGHVS, CDR2 FQNEAQ. The CDR3 consists of 15 residues. V gave up 1 base and J gave up 4 bases; unmatched junction bases: 6.

This sequence was found in a human donor with multiple sclerosis. The chain recombines TRBV7-8 with TRBJ1-1; 7 bases align to TRBD1. Sequencing input: CD8+ T cells from PBMCs. CDR3 bases: TGTGCCAGCAGCTTAGTGGAGGGGGCGGGCACTGAAGCTTTCTTT. Protein: CASSLVEGAGTEAFF. Full variable domain (remainder filled in from reference TRBV7-8 and TRBJ1-1): GAGVSQSPRYKVAKRGQDVALRCDPISGHVSLFWYQQALGQGPEFLTYFQNEAQLDKSGLPSDRFFAERPEGSVSTLKIQRTQQEDSAVYLCASSLVEGAGTEAFFGQGTRLTVV.